Sequencing of this TCR beta chain was carried out in a study of graft-versus-host responses after intestinal transplantation. Overall study: Tacrolimus plus steroids were given to all recipients for approximately three years, preceded by anti-thymocyte globulin induction. General observations from the study: The study associated peak circulating GvH clone levels with early post-transplant HvG declines. Researchers found GvH clones in recipient marrow, and some showed up first in ileum or blood. Graft-donor T cell macrochimerism coincided with high graft-versus-host to host-versus-graft clonal ratios in allografts.

Clones were read by immunoSEQ multiplex PCR, and TCRdb kept only the in-frame ones, dropping some. Found here are approximately 10,000 clones, 80% to 95% of them singletons; the top ten hold less than 6.5%. As to this clone: Its specificity is unknown.

The sample consisted of PBMCs, taken almost 70 days after transplant. The receptor's source is a human patient who received an intestinal transplant, so some T cells may come from the graft donor.

The CDR3 here is CASAILGGDEQFF. DNA for the CDR3: TGTGCTAGTGCGATCTTAGGAGGGGATGAGCAGTTCTTC. The chain uses TRBV12-5 and TRBJ2-1, with D maybe TRBD2 (6 bases). CDR1 is LGHNT and CDR2 is FRNRAP in the germline V gene. Trimming cost V 7 bases and J 8 bases, with 15 bases left between them. This CDR3 comprises 13 residues.